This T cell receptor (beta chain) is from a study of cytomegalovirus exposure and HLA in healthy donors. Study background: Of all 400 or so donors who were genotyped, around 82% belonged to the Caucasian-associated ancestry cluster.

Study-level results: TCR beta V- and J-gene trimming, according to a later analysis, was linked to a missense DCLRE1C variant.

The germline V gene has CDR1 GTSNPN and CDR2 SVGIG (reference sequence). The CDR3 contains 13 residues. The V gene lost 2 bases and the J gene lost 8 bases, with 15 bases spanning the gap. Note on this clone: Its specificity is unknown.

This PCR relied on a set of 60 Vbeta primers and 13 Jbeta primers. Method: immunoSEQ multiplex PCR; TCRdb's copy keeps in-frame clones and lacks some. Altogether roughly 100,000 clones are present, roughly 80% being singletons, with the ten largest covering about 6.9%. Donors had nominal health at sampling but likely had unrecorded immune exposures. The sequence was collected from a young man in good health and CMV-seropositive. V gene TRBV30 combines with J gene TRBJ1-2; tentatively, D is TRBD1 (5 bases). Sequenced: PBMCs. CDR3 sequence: CAWSFGGSRGYTF. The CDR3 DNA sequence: TGTGCCTGGAGTTTTGGGGGGTCTCGGGGCTACACCTTC. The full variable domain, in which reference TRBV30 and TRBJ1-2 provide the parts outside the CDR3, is SQTIHQWPATLVQPVGSPLSLECTVEGTSNPNLYWYRQAAGRGLQLLFYSVGIGQISSEVPQNLSASRPQDRQFILSSKKLLLSDSGFYLCAWSFGGSRGYTFGSGTRLTVV.